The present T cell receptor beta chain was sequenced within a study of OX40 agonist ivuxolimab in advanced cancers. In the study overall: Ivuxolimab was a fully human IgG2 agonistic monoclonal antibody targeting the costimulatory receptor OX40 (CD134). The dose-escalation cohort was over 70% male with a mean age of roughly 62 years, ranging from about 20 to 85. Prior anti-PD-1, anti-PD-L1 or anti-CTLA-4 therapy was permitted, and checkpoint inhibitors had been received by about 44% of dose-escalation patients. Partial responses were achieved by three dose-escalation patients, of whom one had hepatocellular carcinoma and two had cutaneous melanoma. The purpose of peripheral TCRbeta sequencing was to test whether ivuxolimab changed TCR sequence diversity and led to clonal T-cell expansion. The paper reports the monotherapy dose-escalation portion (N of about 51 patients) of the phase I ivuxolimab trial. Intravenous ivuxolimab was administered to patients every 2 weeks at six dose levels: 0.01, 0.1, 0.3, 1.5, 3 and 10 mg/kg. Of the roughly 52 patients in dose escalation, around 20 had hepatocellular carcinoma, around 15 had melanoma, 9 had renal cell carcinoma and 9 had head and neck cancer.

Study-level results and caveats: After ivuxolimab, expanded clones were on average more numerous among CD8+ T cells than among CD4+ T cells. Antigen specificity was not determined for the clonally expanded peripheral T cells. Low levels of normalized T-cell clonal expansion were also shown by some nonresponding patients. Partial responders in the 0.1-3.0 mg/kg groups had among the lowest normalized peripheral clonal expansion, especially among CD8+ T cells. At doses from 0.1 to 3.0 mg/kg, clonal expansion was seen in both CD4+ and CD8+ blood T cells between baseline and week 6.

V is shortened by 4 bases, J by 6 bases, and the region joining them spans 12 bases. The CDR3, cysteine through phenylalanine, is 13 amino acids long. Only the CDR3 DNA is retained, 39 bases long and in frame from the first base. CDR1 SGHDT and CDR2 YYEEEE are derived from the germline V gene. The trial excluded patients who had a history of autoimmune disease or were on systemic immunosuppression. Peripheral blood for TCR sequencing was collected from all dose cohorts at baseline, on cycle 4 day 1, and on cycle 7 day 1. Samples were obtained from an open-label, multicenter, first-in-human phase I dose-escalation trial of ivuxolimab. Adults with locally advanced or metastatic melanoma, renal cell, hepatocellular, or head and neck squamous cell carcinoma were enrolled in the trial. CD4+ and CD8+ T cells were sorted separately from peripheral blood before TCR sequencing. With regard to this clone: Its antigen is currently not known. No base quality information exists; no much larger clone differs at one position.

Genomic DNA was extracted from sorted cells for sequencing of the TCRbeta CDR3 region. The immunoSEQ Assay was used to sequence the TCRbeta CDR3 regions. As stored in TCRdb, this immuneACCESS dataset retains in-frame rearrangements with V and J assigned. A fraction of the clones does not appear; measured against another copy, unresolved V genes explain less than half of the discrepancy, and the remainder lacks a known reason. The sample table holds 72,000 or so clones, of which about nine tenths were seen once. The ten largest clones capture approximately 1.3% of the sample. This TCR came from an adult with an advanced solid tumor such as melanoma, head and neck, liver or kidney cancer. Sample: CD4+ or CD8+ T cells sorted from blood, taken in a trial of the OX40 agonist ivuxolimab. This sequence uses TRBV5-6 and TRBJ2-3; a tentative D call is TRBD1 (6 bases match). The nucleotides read TGTGCCAGCAGCCTCACAGGGTCGGATACGCAGTATTTT. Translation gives CASSLTGSDTQYF.